The rows below give T cell receptor beta chains drawn from one sample of a study of CD8 T cells in ankylosing spondylitis. TCRdb independently ran MiXCR on the 5' RACE reads; one entry per CDR3 protein. The table records 200,000 to 300,000 distinct CDR3 sequences, more than 20% of them present only once. The material sequenced was blood, either unsorted or a sorted T cell fraction (not recorded which). The source is a male donor with ankylosing spondylitis or in good health (not recorded which). The CDR3 runs from the conserved cysteine through the conserved F or W. The D gene is left open where the match is weak. Not all rows give a size; the values are once, few, many and, for expanded clones, a class.

TRBV4-2	TRBJ2-3	TRBD2	NA	TGTGCCAGCAGCCAACTAGCGGGGAAATCAGATACGCAGTATTTT	CASSQLAGKSDTQYF
TRBV20-1	TRBJ2-7	TRBD2	once	TGCAGTGCTAGAGTGGTAGCGGGGGCCCAACTAAGTTCCTACGAGCAGTACTTC	CSARVVAGAQLSSYEQYF
TRBV12-3/TRBV12-4	TRBJ2-7	NA	many	TGTGCCAGCAGTTTCAGGGAGGTCGACGAGCAGTACTTC	CASSFREVDEQYF
TRBV2	TRBJ2-2	NA	NA	TGTGCCAGCACTCCCAGGGGTAACACCGGGGAGCTGTTTTTT	CASTPRGNTGELFF
TRBV12-3/TRBV12-4	TRBJ2-7	NA	many	TGTGCCAGCAGATCCCAGGGGGGATCCTACGAGCAGTACTTC	CASRSQGGSYEQYF
TRBV29-1	TRBJ2-3	NA	NA	TGCAGCGGAGAAGAAGGGGGTTTGGGCACAGATACGCAGTATTTT	CSGEEGGLGTDTQYF
TRBV5-4	TRBJ1-2	NA	NA	TGTGCCAGCAGCTTGCCAGGGAGGGGCGGAGCTAACTATGGCTACACCTTC	CASSLPGRGGANYGYTF
TRBV29-1	TRBJ2-7	NA	few	TGCAGCGTTAGCGACGCATCCTACGAGCAGTACTTC	CSVSDASYEQYF
TRBV29-1	TRBJ2-7	TRBD1	many	TGCAGCGTTGAAACCGGGACAGGGCTCTACGAGCAGTACTTC	CSVETGTGLYEQYF
TRBV2	TRBJ2-5	TRBD2	NA	TGTGCCAGCAGTGAAAAGTCCTCGGGACTATCAAGAGAGACCCAGTACTTC	CASSEKSSGLSRETQYF
TRBV28	TRBJ1-1	NA	NA	TGTGCCAGCAGTTTACCTTACAGGGTCACTGAAGCTTTCTTT	CASSLPYRVTEAFF
TRBV29-1	TRBJ2-4	NA	NA	TGCAGCGTTACCCTAGCCAAAAACATTCAGTACTTC	CSVTLAKNIQYF
TRBV5-4	TRBJ2-3	NA	once	TGTGCCAGCAGCTTGGTAGCAGAAACAGATACGCAGTATTTT	CASSLVAETDTQYF
TRBV29-1	TRBJ2-5	NA	few	TGCAGCGTTTTGCGGGTTCAAGAGACCCAGTACTTC	CSVLRVQETQYF
TRBV6-1	TRBJ1-2	NA	NA	TGTGCCAGCAGAATAACAGGGATTGGGGGCTACACCTTC	CASRITGIGGYTF
TRBV10-1	TRBJ2-7	NA	few	TGCGCCAGCAGTGAAGTCCCTTACTACGAGCAGTACTTC	CASSEVPYYEQYF
TRBV24-1	TRBJ2-7	TRBD1	NA	TGTGCCACCAGTGATCCCGACAGGGGCGACTACGAGCAGTACTTC	CATSDPDRGDYEQYF
TRBV20-1	TRBJ2-3	NA	few	TGCAGTGCTAGCACACCCAGAGACACAGATACGCAGTATTTT	CSASTPRDTDTQYF
TRBV7-6	TRBJ2-5	NA	few	TGTGCCAGCAGCTTCGACCCTACTTATGGGACCCAGTACTTC	CASSFDPTYGTQYF
TRBV12-3/TRBV12-4	TRBJ1-1	NA	NA	TGTGCCAGCAGCCGCTCCGGGCCGGATGACACTGAAGCTTTCTTT	CASSRSGPDDTEAFF
TRBV18	TRBJ1-5	NA	few	TGTGCCAGCTCACCATTGGGAGTTTATAGCAATCAGCCCCAGCATTTT	CASSPLGVYSNQPQHF
TRBV12-3/TRBV12-4	TRBJ2-7	NA	NA	TGTGCCAGCAGTTTAAGACGGATGAGCTCCTACGAGCAGTACTTC	CASSLRRMSSYEQYF
TRBV5-1	TRBJ2-1	NA	few	TGCGCCAGCAGCTTGGAACAGATCTCCTACAATGAGCAGTTCTTC	CASSLEQISYNEQFF
TRBV6-1	TRBJ2-5	TRBD2	few	TGTGCCAGCGGGACTAGCCACAAAGAGACCCAGTACTTC	CASGTSHKETQYF
TRBV29-1	TRBJ1-1	TRBD1	many	TGCAGCTCGTCACAGGGGGGGACTGAAGCTTTCTTT	CSSSQGGTEAFF
TRBV6-5	TRBJ2-7	NA	NA	TGTGCCAGCAGTTATTCACCTCACCTTTCCTACGAGCAGTACTTC	CASSYSPHLSYEQYF
TRBV6-1	TRBJ2-7	TRBD1	NA	TGTGCCAGCAGTGCTACGGGACAGCAGACCGAGCAGTACTTC	CASSATGQQTEQYF
TRBV12-3/TRBV12-4	TRBJ1-2	NA	many	TGTGCCAGCAGCCCCCCCGGGGGCCCCTATGGCTACACCTTC	CASSPPGGPYGYTF
TRBV6-1	TRBJ2-7	TRBD1	few	TGTGCCAGCAGTAGGGACAGCCTCACCTTAGAGCAGTACTTC	CASSRDSLTLEQYF
TRBV11-2	TRBJ2-3	NA	once	TGTGCCAGCAGGGGCCAGGGGCGGGGTTGGTTAGCGCAGTATTTT	CASRGQGRGWLAQYF
TRBV14	TRBJ2-3	NA	many	TGTGCCAGCAGCCTAACAGGTTCAGATACGCAGTATTTT	CASSLTGSDTQYF
TRBV20-1	TRBJ2-7	TRBD1	few	TGCAGTGCTAGAGATCGTTTCGGGGACAGCTACGAGCAGTACTTC	CSARDRFGDSYEQYF
TRBV20-1	TRBJ2-7	TRBD1	many	TGCAGTGCTACCCGGGACAGAACCTACGAGCAGTACTTC	CSATRDRTYEQYF
TRBV12-3/TRBV12-4	TRBJ2-7	NA	few	TGTGCCAGCAGTGGGGAACAGGGATACGAGCAGTACTTC	CASSGEQGYEQYF
TRBV20-1	TRBJ2-5	NA	NA	TGCAGTGCTCTTCGGATAGAACAAGAGACCCAGTACTTC	CSALRIEQETQYF
TRBV20-1	TRBJ1-6	NA	NA	TGCAGTGCTAGAGGAGACAGGCCTTTTAATTCACCCCTCCACTTT	CSARGDRPFNSPLHF
TRBV6-1	TRBJ2-3	TRBD1	few	TGTGCCAGCAGTGGGACAGGGGATGGGGACACAGATACGCAGTATTTT	CASSGTGDGDTDTQYF
TRBV10-2	TRBJ2-3	NA	few	TGCGCCAGCACCCCCCCGCGCACAGATACGCAGTATTTT	CASTPPRTDTQYF
TRBV11-2	TRBJ2-3	TRBD2	few	TGTGCCAGCAGCACCAGACTAGCAAATACGCAGTATTTT	CASSTRLANTQYF
TRBV28	TRBJ2-2	TRBD1	NA	TGTGCCAGCAGCACGACAGGGAGAACGAACACCGGGGAGCTGTTTTTT	CASSTTGRTNTGELFF
TRBV12-3/TRBV12-4	TRBJ2-6	NA	NA	TGTGCCGAGGGGACAGGGGCCAACGTCCTGACTTTC	CAEGTGANVLTF
TRBV6-1	TRBJ1-4	NA	few	TGTGCCAGCAGCCCCGGGACCCTTTTCGAAAAACTGTTTTTT	CASSPGTLFEKLFF
TRBV20-1	TRBJ2-1	TRBD2	NA	TGCAGTGCAAAGCGGGGGGGCCCGGTCAATGAGCAGTTCTTC	CSAKRGGPVNEQFF
TRBV5-6	TRBJ2-2	NA	many	TGTGCCAGCAGCTTGGATCAGGGGAACACCGGGGAGCTGTTTTTT	CASSLDQGNTGELFF
TRBV6-4	TRBJ2-1	NA	NA	TGTGCCAGCAGTTTCGAGAGCTCCTACAATGAGCAGTTCTTC	CASSFESSYNEQFF
TRBV6-6	TRBJ2-3	NA	once	TGTGCCAGCATGACAGATACGCAGTATTTT	CASMTDTQYF
TRBV7-8	TRBJ1-1	TRBD1	few	TGTGCCAGCAGAAACCAGGGGGAGAACACTGAAGCTTTCTTT	CASRNQGENTEAFF
TRBV6-1	TRBJ2-3	TRBD2	many	TGTGCCAGCAGTAGAGCGGGGGTTCCTGATACGCAGTATTTT	CASSRAGVPDTQYF
TRBV7-8	TRBJ2-7	NA	many	TGTGCCAGCAGCTTGGTCGGTCGCTACGAGCAGTACTTC	CASSLVGRYEQYF
TRBV28	TRBJ2-1	TRBD2	NA	TGTGCCAGCACCCTCTTTCTCACTAGCGGGGGGGCAGTTAACAATGAGCAGTTCTTC	CASTLFLTSGGAVNNEQFF
TRBV20-1	TRBJ2-1	NA	few	TGCAGTGCACCTAGGACGATAAACAATGAGCAGTTCTTC	CSAPRTINNEQFF